This T cell receptor (beta chain) was recorded in a study of CD8+CD57+ T cells in acquired aplastic anemia. The wider study: On average, sorted CD4+ and CD8+ cells gave approximately 3.1 ug of DNA. Mean read depth for CD4+ cells from healthy donors was some 11 million. Notes on the study in general: Around 29 shared CD8+ CDR3s appeared highly expressed within patients' immunodominant clones.

On this clonotype: Its antigen is undetermined.

Genomic DNA acted as the template from which TCR beta VDJ combination and CDR3 sequence profiling were carried out. A single record per CDR3 protein comes from TCRdb applying MiXCR to the reads. There are roughly 420,000 distinct CDR3 sequences in the sample; around 68% occur only once, and approximately 3.8% lies in the top ten. The CDR3 is 18 residues long. Looked up from germline, CDR1 is SGHRS and CDR2 is YFSETQ. V dropped 1 base and J dropped 1; count of bases not matched to a gene: 3. The sequence came from a human donor in good health, serving as a control. Sequencing used sorted CD4+, CD8+, or CD8+CD57+ T cells (not recorded which) from PBMCs. This chain joins TRBV5-1 and TRBJ2-2; 14 nucleotides align to TRBD2. The CDR3 reads CASSLSGLAGGNTGELFF. The CDR3 DNA follows: TGCGCCAGCAGCTTGAGCGGACTAGCGGGGGGGAACACCGGGGAGCTGTTTTTT. Drawing the rest from reference TRBV5-1 and TRBJ2-2, the complete variable domain is KAGVTQTPRYLIKTRGQQVTLSCSPISGHRSVSWYQQTPGQGLQFLFEYFSETQRNKGNFPGRFSGRQFSNSRSEMNVSTLELGDSALYLCASSLSGLAGGNTGELFFGEGSRLTVL.